These 10 T cell receptor beta chains were all obtained from the same sample, sequenced in a study of T cell repertoires in cytomegalovirus infection. Each CDR3 protein gets one entry after TCRdb re-called the reads with MiXCR. The sample records 300,000 to 400,000 distinct CDR3 sequences, around 29% being singletons. No antigens are known for them. Sequenced material: cultured PBMCs, taken from culture after CMV antigen stimulation. These receptors were taken from a human donor in good health (CMV status not recorded). Some clones in this sample may be carry-over from other donors' samples.

The sample holds a few counts of this clonotype. J is TRBJ2-5 and V is TRBV7-3, with D perhaps given as TRBD1 or TRBD2 (5 bases each). The germline V gene has CDR1 SGHTA and CDR2 FQGTGA. Trimming shortened V by 5 bases and J by 5 bases, and 12 bases separated the two germline ends. The CDR3 length is 13 residues. The CDR3 nucleotides read TGTGCCAGCAGCCTCACCTGGGGGGAGACCCAGTACTTC. Amino acid sequence: CASSLTWGETQYF.

The chain couples TRBV20-1 to TRBJ2-3; D perhaps matches TRBD1 (6 bases). This CDR3 region has 15 residues. V was cut by 4 bases and J by 0 bases, with 14 bases left in between. Germline V CDR1 and CDR2: DFQATT, SNEGSKA (reference sequence). For the CDR3, the DNA is TGCAGTGCTACACAGGGAGAGCCAAGCACAGATACGCAGTATTTT. Its protein is CSATQGEPSTDTQYF.

This chain links TRBV19 with TRBJ1-2; D may be TRBD1 (5 bases). V lost 7 bases to trimming and J lost 4 bases, with 13 bases between them. The CDR3 has 13 residues. Per the germline V gene, CDR1 is LNHDA and CDR2 is SQIVND (reference sequence). The chain's CDR3 is CASTPGGVYGYTF. The CDR3 bases are TGTGCCAGTACCCCGGGAGGGGTCTATGGCTACACCTTC.

This clonotype was observed a handful of times. The CDR3 DNA sequence: TGCAGTGCTAGAGAAAAGGGACTAGCGGAACCCTACGAGCAGTACTTC. Its translation: CSAREKGLAEPYEQYF. This chain joins TRBV20-1 and TRBJ2-7; 11 nucleotides match TRBD2. CDR1 and CDR2 (germline): DFQATT, SNEGSKA (reference sequence). CDR3 length equals 16 residues. After removal of 0 bases from V and 2 bases from J, the junction contained 6 bases not matched to a gene.

The chain couples TRBV7-6 to TRBJ1-1; D ambiguous. V lost 5 bases and J lost 8, with 12 bases in between. CDR3 length: 12 residues. The germline V gene has CDR1 SGHVS and CDR2 FNYEAQ. CDR3 in DNA: TGTGCCAGCAGCCCACCACCGCCCGAAGCTTTCTTT. Its translation is CASSPPPPEAFF.

The table lists this clonotype with a few counts. This chain joins TRBV3-1 and TRBJ1-1; maybe TRBD1 (6 bases). Germline loops: CDR1 LGHDT, CDR2 YNNKEL (reference sequence). The CDR3 runs to 15 residues. The V gene lost 4 bases and the J gene lost 6 bases, with 18 bases spanning the gap. The CDR3 bases are TGTGCCAGCAGCCCGGACAGAGTACAAGGCGCTGAAGCTTTCTTT. It specifies CASSPDRVQGAEAFF.

The chain carries TRBV18 and TRBJ2-2; D is unresolved. The germline V and J ends were trimmed by 1 base and 3 bases, with 9 bases remaining between them. CDR3 length: 15 residues. CDR1 KGHSH and CDR2 LQKENI come from the germline V gene. This CDR3 reads CASSPQQEYTGELFF. As DNA, the CDR3 is TGTGCCAGCTCACCACAGCAGGAGTACACCGGGGAGCTGTTTTTT. Looking up the rest from reference TRBV18 and TRBJ2-2 gives the full variable domain: NAGVMQNPRHLVRRRGQEARLRCSPMKGHSHVYWYRQLPEEGLKFMVYLQKENIIDESGMPKERFSAEFPKEGPSILRIQQVVRGDSAAYFCASSPQQEYTGELFFGEGSRLTVL.

The chain recombines TRBV28 with TRBJ1-2; 7 bases align to TRBD1. Germline trimming cut 4 bases from V and 4 bases from J; bases unmatched to any gene: 6. The CDR3 consists of 14 residues. Looked up from germline, CDR1 is MDHEN and CDR2 is SYDVKM. CDR3 amino acids: CASSSGQPGYGYTF. In DNA form, the CDR3 reads TGTGCCAGCAGTTCGGGACAGCCGGGCTATGGCTACACCTTC.

The table lists this clonotype with a few counts. This chain links TRBV4-1 with TRBJ2-7; maybe TRBD1 (5 bases). Deletions cut 4 bases from V and 2 bases from J, with 12 bases between. The germline gives CDR1 MGHRA, CDR2 YSYEKL. The CDR3 length is 14 residues. CDR3 DNA: TGCGCCAGCAGCCCCGAGGTGGGGCCCTACGAGCAGTACTTC. This codes for CASSPEVGPYEQYF.

This chain links TRBV7-3 with TRBJ2-2, with 15 bases that match TRBD2. The germline gives CDR1 SGHTA, CDR2 FQGTGA. The trim removed 4 bases at V and 6 bases at J, leaving 3 bases unmatched. The CDR3 is 16 residues long. In DNA, the CDR3 is TGTGCCAGCAGCTACGGACTAGCGGGGGGGTCCGGGGAGCTGTTTTTT. Residues: CASSYGLAGGSGELFF.